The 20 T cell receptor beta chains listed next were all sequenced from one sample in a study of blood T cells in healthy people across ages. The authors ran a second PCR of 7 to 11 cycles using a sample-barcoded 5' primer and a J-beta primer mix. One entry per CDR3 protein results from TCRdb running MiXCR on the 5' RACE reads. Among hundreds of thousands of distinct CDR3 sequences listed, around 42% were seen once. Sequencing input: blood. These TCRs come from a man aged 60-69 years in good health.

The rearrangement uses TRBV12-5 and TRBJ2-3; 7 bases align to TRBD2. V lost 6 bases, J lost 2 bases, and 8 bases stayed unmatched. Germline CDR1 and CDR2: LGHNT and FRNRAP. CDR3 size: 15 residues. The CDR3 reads CASGRIAGHTDTQYF. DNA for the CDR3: TGTGCTAGTGGCCGGATAGCGGGCCACACAGATACGCAGTATTTT.

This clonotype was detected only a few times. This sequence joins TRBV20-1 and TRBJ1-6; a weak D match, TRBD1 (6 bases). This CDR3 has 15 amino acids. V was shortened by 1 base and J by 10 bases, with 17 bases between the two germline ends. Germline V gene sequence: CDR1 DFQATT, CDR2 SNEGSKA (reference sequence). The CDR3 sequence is CSARAAGTRESPLHF. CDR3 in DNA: TGCAGTGCTAGAGCTGCCGGGACAAGGGAATCACCCCTCCACTTT.

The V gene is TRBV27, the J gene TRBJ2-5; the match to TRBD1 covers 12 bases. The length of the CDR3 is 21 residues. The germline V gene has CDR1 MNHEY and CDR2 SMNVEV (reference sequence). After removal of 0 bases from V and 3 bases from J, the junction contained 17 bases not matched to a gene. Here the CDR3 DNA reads TGTGCCAGCAGTTTATCTACCGGGACAGGGGGCAAGGGGACGAGAAAAGAGACCCAGTACTTC. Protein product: CASSLSTGTGGKGTRKETQYF.

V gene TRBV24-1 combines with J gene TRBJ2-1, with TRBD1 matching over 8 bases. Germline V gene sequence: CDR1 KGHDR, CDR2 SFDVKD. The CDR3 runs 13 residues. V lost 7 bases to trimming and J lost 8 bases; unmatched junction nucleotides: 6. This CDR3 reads CATSQGAWDEQFF. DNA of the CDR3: TGTGCCACCAGCCAGGGGGCTTGGGATGAGCAGTTCTTC.

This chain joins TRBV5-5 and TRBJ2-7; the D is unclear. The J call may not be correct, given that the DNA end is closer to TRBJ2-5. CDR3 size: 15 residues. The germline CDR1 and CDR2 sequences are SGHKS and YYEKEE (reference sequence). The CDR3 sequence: CASNSGAITQETQYF. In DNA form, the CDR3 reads TGTGCCAGCAATAGTGGAGCGATCACCCAAGAGACCCAGTACTTC.

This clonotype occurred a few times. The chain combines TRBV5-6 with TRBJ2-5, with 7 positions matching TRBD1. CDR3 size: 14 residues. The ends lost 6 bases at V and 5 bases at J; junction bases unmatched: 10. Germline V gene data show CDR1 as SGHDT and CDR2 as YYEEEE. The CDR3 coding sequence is TGTGCCAGCACCCGGCCGGGACAGTGGGAGACCCAGTACTTC. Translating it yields CASTRPGQWETQYF.

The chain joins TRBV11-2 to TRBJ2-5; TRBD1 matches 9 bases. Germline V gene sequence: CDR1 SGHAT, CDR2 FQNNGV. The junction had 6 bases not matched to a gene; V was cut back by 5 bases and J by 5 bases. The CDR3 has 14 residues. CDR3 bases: TGTGCCAGCAGCATGGACAGGGGTCCGGAGACCCAGTACTTC. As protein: CASSMDRGPETQYF.

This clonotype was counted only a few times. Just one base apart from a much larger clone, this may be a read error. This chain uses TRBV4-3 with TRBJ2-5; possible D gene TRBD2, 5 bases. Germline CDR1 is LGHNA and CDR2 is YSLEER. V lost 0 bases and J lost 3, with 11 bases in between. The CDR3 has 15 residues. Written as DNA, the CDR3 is TGCGCCAGCAGCCAAGATAGGTTCGGGGAAGAGACCCAGTACTTC. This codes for CASSQDRFGEETQYF.

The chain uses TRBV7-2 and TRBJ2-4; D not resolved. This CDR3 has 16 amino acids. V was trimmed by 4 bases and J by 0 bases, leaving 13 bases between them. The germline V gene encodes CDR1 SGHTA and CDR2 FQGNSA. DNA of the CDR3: TGTGCCAGCAGCTCGAATCAACTGGGAGCCAAAAACATTCAGTACTTC. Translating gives CASSSNQLGAKNIQYF. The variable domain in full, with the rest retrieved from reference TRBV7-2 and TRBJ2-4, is GAGVSQSPSNKVTEKGKDVELRCDPISGHTALYWYRQSLGQGLEFLIYFQGNSAPDKSGLPSDRFSAERTGGSVSTLTIQRTQQEDSAVYLCASSSNQLGAKNIQYFGAGTRLSVL.

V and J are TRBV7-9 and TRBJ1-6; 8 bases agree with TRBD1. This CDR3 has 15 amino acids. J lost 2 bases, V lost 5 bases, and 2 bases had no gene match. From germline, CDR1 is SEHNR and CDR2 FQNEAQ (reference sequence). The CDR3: CASSPDRAYNSPLHF. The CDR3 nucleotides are TGTGCCAGCAGCCCGGACAGGGCCTATAATTCACCCCTCCACTTT.

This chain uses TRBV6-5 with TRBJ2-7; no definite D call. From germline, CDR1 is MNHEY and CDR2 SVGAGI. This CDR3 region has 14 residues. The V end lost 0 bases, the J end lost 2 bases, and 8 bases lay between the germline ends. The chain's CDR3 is CASSYSGRTYEQYF. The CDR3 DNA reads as TGTGCCAGCAGTTACTCCGGCAGGACCTACGAGCAGTACTTC.

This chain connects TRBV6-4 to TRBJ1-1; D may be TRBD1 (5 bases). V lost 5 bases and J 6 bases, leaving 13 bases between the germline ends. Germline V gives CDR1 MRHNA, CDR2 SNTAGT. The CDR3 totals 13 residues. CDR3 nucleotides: TGTGCCAGCAGTTTTGGGGGAGACGCTGAAGCTTTCTTT. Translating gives CASSFGGDAEAFF.

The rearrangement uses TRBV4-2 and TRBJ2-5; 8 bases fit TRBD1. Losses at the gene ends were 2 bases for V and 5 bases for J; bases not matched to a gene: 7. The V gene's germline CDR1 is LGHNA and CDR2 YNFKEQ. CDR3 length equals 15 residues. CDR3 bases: TGTGCCAGCAGCCAAAGCAGGGGGCGTAGGGAGACCCAGTACTTC. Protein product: CASSQSRGRRETQYF.

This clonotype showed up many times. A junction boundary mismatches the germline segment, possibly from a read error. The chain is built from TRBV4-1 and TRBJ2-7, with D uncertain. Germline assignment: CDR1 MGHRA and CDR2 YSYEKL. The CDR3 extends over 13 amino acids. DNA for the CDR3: TGTGCCAGCAGCCAAGAAAATTCCTACGAGCAGTACTTC. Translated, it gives CASSQENSYEQYF.

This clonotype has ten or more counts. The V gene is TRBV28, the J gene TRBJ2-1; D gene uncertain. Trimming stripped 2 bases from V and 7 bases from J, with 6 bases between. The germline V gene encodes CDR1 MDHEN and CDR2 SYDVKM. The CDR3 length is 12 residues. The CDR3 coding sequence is TGTGCCAGCAGTTTAACTGGGAATGAGCAGTTCTTC. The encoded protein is CASSLTGNEQFF.

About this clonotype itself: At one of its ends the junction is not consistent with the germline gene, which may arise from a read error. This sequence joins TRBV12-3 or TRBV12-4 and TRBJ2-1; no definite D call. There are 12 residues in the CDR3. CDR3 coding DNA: TGTGCCAGCATTTTATGGGCCAATGAGCAGTTCTTC. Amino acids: CASILWANEQFF.

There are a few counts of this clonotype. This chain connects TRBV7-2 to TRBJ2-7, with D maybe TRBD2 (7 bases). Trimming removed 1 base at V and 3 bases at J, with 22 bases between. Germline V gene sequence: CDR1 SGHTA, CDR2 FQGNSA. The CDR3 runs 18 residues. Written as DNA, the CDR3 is TGTGCCAGCAGCTTAGTAGGGGGGGGCGGGACCGGGCTCTACGAGCAGTACTTC. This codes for CASSLVGGGGTGLYEQYF.

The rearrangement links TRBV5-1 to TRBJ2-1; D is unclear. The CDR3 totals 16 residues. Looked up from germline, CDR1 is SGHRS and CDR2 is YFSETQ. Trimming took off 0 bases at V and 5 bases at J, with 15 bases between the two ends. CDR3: CASSLDSSAYNNEQFF. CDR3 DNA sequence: TGCGCCAGCAGCTTGGATTCCTCAGCGTACAACAATGAGCAGTTCTTC.

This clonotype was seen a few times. The CDR3 reads CASSYSSRGGYGQPQHF. The CDR3 DNA is TGTGCCAGCAGTTACTCGAGTAGGGGGGGGTACGGTCAGCCCCAGCATTTT. V and J are TRBV6-5 and TRBJ1-5; D possibly corresponds to TRBD1 (6 bases). The CDR3 consists of 17 residues. Germline V gene lookup returns CDR1 MNHEY and CDR2 SVGAGI. Trimming pared 0 bases from V and 6 bases from J, leaving 18 bases between.

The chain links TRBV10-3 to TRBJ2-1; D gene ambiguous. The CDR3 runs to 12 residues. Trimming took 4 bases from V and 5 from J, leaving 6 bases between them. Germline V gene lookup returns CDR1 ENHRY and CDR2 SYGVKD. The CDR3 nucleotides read TGTGCCATCAGTGGTTCCGACAATGAGCAGTTCTTC. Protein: CAISGSDNEQFF.